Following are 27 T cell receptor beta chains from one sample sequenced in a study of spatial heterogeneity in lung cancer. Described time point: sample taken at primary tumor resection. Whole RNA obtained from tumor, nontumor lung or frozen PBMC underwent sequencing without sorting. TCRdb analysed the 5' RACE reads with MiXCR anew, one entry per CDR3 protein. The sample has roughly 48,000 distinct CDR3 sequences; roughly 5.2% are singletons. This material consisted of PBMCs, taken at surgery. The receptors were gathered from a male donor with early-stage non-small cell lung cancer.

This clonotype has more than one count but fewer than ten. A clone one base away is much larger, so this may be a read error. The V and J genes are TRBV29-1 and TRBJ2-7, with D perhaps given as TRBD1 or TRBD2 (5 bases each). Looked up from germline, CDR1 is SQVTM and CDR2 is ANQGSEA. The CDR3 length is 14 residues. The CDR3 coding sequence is TGCGGCGTTGAAGGGACGGAAACTTCCTACGAGCAGTACTTC. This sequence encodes CGVEGTETSYEQYF.

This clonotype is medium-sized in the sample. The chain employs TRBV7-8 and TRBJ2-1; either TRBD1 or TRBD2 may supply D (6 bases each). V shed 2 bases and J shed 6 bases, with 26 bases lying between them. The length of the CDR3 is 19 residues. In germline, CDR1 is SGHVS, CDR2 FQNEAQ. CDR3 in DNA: TGTGCCAGCAGCTTATCCGGGTTCGGGGGCTTTCTCGTCGGCAATGAGCAGTTCTTC. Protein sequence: CASSLSGFGGFLVGNEQFF.

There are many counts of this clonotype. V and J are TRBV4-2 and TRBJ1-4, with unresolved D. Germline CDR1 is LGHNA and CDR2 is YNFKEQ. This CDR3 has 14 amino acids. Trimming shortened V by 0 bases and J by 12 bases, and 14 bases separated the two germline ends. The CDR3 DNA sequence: TGTGCCAGCAGCCAAGATCAAGGGTCGTGGGAACTGTTTTTT. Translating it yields CASSQDQGSWELFF.

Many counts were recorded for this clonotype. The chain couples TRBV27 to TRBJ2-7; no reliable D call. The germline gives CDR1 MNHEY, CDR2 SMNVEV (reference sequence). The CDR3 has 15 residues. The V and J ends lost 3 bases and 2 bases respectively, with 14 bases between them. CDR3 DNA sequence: TGTGCCAGCAGTTTGGGTTCGGGCAGTACCTACGAGCAGTACTTC. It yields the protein CASSLGSGSTYEQYF.

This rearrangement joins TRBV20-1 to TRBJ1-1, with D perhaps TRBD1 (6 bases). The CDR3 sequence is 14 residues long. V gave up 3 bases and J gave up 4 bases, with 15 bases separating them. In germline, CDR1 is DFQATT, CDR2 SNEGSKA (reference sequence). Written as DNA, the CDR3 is TGCAGTGCTAGTAGTAGGGGGTCGGGCACTGAAGCTTTCTTT. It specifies CSASSRGSGTEAFF.

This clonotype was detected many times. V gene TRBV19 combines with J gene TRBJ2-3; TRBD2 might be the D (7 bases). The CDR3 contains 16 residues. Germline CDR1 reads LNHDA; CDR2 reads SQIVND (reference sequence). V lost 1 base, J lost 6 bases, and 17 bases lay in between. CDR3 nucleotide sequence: TGTGCCAGTAGTATAGGGGGTTCGGGGGGCCGGGATACGCAGTATTTT. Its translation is CASSIGGSGGRDTQYF.

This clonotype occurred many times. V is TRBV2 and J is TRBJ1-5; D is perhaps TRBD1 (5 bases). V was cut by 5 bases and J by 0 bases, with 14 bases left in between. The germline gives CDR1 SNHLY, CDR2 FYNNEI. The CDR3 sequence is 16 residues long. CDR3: CASSLDTGYSNQPQHF. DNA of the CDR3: TGTGCCAGCAGTTTGGACACAGGCTATAGCAATCAGCCCCAGCATTTT.

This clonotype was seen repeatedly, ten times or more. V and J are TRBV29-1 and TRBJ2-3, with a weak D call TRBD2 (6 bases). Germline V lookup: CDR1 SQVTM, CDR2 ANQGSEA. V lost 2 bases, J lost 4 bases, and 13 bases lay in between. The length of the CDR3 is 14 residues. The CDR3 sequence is CSVESGEAPDTQYF. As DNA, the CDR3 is TGCAGCGTTGAATCGGGGGAGGCCCCAGATACGCAGTATTTT.

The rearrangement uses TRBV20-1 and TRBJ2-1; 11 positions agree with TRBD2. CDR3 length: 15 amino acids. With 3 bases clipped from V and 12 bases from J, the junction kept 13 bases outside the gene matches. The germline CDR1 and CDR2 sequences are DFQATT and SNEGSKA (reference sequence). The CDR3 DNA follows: TGCAGTGCTAGGCCCCCACTAGCGGGAGAAGTGGGGCAGTTCTTC. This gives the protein CSARPPLAGEVGQFF.

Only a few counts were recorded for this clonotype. In nucleotides, the CDR3 is TGCAGTGCTAGCGCTTGGGGAATCGGGGAGCTGTTTTTT. It yields the protein CSASAWGIGELFF. V gene TRBV20-1 combines with J gene TRBJ2-2; D unresolved. Germline CDR1 reads DFQATT; CDR2 reads SNEGSKA (reference sequence). The CDR3 sequence is 13 residues long. Trimming removed 3 bases from V and 7 bases from J, with 12 bases in between.

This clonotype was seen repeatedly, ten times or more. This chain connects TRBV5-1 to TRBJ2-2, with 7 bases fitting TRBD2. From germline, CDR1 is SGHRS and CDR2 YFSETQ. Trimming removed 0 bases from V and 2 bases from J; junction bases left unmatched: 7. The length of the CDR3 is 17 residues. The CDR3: CASSLVPAGLNTGELFF. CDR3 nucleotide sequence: TGCGCCAGCAGCTTGGTTCCAGCGGGGCTCAACACCGGGGAGCTGTTTTTT.

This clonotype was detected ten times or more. The CDR3, as DNA: TGTGCCAGCAGTTACAGTGTTGCGGCTGGAAACACCATATATTTT. Protein product: CASSYSVAAGNTIYF. The chain couples TRBV6-5 to TRBJ1-3, with D unclear. CDR1 is MNHEY, CDR2 SVGAGI, per germline. V was pared by 2 bases and J by 2 bases, with 10 bases between. This CDR3 spans 15 amino acids.

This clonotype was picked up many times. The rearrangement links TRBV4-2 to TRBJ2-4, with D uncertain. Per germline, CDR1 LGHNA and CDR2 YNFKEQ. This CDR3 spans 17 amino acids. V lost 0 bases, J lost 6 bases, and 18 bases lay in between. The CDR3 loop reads CASSQEDGPLVVNIQYF. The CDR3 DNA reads TGTGCCAGCAGCCAAGAGGACGGCCCGTTAGTAGTAAACATTCAGTACTTC.

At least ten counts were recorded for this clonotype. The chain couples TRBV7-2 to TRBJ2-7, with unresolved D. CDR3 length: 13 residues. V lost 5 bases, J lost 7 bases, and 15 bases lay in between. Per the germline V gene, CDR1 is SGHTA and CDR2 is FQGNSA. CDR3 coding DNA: TGTGCCAGCAGCCCGGCCTTTTGGGGTGAGCAGTACTTC. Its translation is CASSPAFWGEQYF.

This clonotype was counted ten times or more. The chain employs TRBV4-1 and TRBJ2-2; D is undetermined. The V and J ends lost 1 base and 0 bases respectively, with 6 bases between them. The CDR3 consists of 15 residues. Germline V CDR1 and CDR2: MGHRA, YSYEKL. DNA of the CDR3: TGCGCCAGCAGCCAAGGATCAGCGAACACCGGGGAGCTGTTTTTT. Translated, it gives CASSQGSANTGELFF.

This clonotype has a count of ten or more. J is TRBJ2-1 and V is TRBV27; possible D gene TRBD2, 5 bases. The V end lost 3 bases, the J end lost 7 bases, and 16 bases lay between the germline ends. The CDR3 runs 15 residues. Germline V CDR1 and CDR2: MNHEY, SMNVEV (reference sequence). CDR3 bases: TGTGCCAGCAGTTTTTCCGGGAAGGTGAGGAATGAGCAGTTCTTC. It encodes CASSFSGKVRNEQFF.

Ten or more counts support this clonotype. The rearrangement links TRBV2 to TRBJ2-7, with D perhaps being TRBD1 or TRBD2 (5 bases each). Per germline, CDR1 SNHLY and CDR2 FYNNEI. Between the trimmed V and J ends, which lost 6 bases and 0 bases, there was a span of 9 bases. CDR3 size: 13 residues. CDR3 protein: CASRGPFSYEQYF. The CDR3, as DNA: TGTGCCAGCAGGGGACCTTTCTCCTACGAGCAGTACTTC.

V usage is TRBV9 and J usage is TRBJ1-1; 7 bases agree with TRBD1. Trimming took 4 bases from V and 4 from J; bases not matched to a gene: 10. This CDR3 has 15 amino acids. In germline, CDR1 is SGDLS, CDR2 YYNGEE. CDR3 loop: CASSPRQGLGTEAFF. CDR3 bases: TGTGCCAGCAGCCCACGACAGGGCCTTGGCACTGAAGCTTTCTTT.

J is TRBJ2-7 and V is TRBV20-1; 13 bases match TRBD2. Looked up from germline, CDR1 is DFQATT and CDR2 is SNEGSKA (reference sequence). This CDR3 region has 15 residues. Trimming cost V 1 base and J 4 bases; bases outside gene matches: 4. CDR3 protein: CSARGTSGRGYEQYF. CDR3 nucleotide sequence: TGCAGTGCTAGAGGGACTAGCGGGAGAGGTTACGAGCAGTACTTC.

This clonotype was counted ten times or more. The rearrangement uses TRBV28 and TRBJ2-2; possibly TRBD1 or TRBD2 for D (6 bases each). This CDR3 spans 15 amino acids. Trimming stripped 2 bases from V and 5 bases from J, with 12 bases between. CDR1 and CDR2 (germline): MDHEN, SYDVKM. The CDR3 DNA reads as TGTGCCAGCAGTTTACCGGGGGCGCGAACCGGGGAGCTGTTTTTT. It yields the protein CASSLPGARTGELFF.

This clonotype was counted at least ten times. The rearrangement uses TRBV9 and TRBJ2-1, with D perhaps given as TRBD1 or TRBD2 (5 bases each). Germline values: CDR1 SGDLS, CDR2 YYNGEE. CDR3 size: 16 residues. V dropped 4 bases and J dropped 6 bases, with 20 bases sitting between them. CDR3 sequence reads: CASSLRLGVKINEQFF. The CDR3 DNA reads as TGTGCCAGCAGCCTTAGGTTGGGGGTCAAAATCAATGAGCAGTTCTTC.

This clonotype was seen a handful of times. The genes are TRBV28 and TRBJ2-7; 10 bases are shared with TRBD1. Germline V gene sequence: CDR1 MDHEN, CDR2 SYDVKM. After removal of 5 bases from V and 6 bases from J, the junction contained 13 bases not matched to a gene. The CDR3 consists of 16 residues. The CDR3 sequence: CASSPSPGTGVREQYF. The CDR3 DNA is TGTGCCAGCAGTCCCTCACCCGGGACAGGGGTGCGCGAGCAGTACTTC. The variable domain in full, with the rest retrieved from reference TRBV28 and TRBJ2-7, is DVKVTQSSRYLVKRTGEKVFLECVQDMDHENMFWYRQDPGLGLRLIYFSYDVKMKEKGDIPEGYSVSREKKERFSLILESASTNQTSMYLCASSPSPGTGVREQYFGPGTRLTVT.

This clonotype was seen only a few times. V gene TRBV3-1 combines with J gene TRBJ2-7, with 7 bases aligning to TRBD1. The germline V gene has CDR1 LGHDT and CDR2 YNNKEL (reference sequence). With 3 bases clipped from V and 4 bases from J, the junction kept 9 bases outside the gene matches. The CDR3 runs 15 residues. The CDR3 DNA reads TGTGCCAGCAGCCAGCCCGGGACAGCCGATTACGAGCAGTACTTC. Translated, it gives CASSQPGTADYEQYF.

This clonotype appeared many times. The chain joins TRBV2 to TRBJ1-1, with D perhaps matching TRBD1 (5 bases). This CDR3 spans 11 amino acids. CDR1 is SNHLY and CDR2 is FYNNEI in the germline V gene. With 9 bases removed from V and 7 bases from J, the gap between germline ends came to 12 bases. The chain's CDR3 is CARSPGLEAFF. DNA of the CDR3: TGTGCCAGGTCCCCGGGGCTTGAAGCTTTCTTT. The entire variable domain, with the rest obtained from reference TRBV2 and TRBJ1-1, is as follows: EPEVTQTPSHQVTQMGQEVILRCVPISNHLYFYWYRQILGQKVEFLVSFYNNEISEKSEIFDDQFSVERPDGSNFTLKIRSTKLEDSAMYFCARSPGLEAFFGQGTRLTVV.

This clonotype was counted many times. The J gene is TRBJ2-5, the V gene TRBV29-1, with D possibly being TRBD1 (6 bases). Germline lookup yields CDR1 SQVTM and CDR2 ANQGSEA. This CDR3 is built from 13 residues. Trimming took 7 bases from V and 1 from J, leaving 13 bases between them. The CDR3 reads CSGLRDIQETQYF. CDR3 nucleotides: TGCAGCGGACTCCGGGACATCCAAGAGACCCAGTACTTC.

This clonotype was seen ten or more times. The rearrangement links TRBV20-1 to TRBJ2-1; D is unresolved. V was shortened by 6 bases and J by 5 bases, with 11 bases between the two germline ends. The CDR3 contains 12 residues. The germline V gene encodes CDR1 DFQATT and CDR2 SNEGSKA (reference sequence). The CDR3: CSASQANNEQFF. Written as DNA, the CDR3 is TGCAGTGCCTCCCAGGCTAACAATGAGCAGTTCTTC.

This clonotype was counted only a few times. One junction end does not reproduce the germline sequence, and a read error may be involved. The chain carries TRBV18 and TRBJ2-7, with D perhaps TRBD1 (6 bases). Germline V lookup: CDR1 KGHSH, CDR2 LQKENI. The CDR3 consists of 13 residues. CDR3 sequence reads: CASSLGAGRERNF. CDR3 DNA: TGTGCCAGCTCACTGGGGGCCGGGCGAGAAAGGAACTTC.